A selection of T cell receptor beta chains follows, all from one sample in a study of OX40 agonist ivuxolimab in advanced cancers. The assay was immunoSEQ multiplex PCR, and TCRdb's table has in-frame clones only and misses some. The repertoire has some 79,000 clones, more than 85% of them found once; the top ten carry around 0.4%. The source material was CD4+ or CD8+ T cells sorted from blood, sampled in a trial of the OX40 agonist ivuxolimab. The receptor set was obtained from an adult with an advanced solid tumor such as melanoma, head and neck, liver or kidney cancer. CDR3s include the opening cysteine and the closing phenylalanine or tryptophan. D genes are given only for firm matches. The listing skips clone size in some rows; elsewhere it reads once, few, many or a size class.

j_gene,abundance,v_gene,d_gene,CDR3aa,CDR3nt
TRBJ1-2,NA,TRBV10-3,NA,CAISELQFSPYGYTF,TGTGCCATCAGTGAGTTACAGTTTTCCCCATATGGCTACACCTTC
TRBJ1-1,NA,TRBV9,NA,CASSARQENTEAFF,TGTGCCAGCAGCGCCCGACAGGAGAACACTGAAGCTTTCTTT
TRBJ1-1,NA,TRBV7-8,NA,CASKQRAARTMNTEAFF,TGTGCCAGCAAGCAGAGGGCGGCGAGGACCATGAACACTGAAGCTTTCTTT
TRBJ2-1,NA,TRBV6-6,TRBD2,CASSSGTSGHNEQFF,TGTGCCAGCAGCTCCGGGACTAGCGGACACAATGAGCAGTTCTTC
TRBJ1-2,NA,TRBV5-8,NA,CASSLRDTDYGYTF,TGTGCCAGCAGCCTCCGGGACACCGACTATGGCTACACCTTC
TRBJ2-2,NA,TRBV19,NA,CASIRSGSFGNTGELFF,TGTGCCAGTATTAGGTCGGGGTCATTTGGGAACACCGGGGAGCTGTTTTTT
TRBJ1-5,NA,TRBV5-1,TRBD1,CASSPGQSFQPQHF,TGCGCCAGCAGCCCGGGACAGTCGTTCCAGCCCCAGCATTTT
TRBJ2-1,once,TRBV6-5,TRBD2,CASSPGTSGVDEQFF,TGTGCCAGCAGCCCCGGGACTAGCGGGGTGGATGAGCAGTTCTTC
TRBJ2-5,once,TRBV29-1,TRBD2,CSVDRGRETQYF,TGCAGCGTTGACCGCGGGAGGGAGACCCAGTACTTC
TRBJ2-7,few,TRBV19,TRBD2,CASSIEVASGISYEQYF,TGTGCCAGTAGTATAGAGGTGGCTAGCGGGATCTCCTACGAGCAGTACTTC
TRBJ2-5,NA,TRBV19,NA,CASSMGVGETQYF,TGTGCCAGTAGTATGGGGGTAGGGGAGACCCAGTACTTC
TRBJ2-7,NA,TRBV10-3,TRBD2,CAISDAGGGTYEQYF,TGTGCCATCAGTGACGCCGGGGGAGGGACCTACGAGCAGTACTTC
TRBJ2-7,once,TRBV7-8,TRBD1,CASSLPGTGVSYEQYF,TGTGCCAGCAGCTTACCCGGGACAGGGGTTTCCTACGAGCAGTACTTC
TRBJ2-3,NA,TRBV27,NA,CASSFASALVADTQYF,TGTGCCAGCAGTTTCGCTAGCGCCTTGGTCGCAGATACGCAGTATTTT
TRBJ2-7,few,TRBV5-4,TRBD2,CASSPGLAVPVIDEQYF,TGTGCCAGCAGCCCGGGACTAGCGGTACCCGTAATCGACGAGCAGTACTTC
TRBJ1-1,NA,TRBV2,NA,CASKTSGGLNTEAFF,TGTGCCAGCAAGACCTCGGGGGGTCTGAACACTGAAGCTTTCTTT
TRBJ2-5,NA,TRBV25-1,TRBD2,CASSLGISGGRIQETQYF,TGTGCCAGCAGCCTCGGGATTTCGGGGGGGCGGATACAAGAGACCCAGTACTTC